This TCR beta chain originates from a study of cytomegalovirus exposure and HLA in healthy donors. Study-wide context: T cells numbering around 190 million yielded fewer than 140 million unique TCR beta sequences in an earlier analysis. Findings and caveats of the study: It was taken for granted in presence/absence analyses that sequencing depth across donors was roughly uniform.

As concerns this clone: Antigen specificity is unknown.

Samples came from healthy bone marrow donors. V lost 5 bases and J lost 4; bases outside the gene matches: 3. This CDR3 is built from 13 residues. Germline V lookup: CDR1 SGHVS, CDR2 FQNEAQ. With 60 Vbeta and 13 Jbeta primers, the PCR was carried out. The method was immunoSEQ multiplex PCR; TCRdb's version includes in-frame clones alone and lacks a portion of them. The sample includes 100,000 to 150,000 clones, approximately 80% of them seen just once. The sample consisted of PBMCs. The TCR sequence derives from a man aged 30 to 39 in good health and CMV-seropositive. The V call is TRBV7-8, the J call TRBJ2-5; 8 bases fit TRBD2. CDR3 sequence (DNA): TGTGCCAGCAGCCCCGGGGGGGGAGAGACCCAGTACTTC. This sequence encodes CASSPGGGETQYF.